This TCR beta chain was observed in a study of type 1 and type 2 diabetes patients (dated by TCRdb to the mid-2010s). In the study overall: Nine type 1 diabetes patients, four type 2 diabetes patients and six nondiabetic controls were recruited in China to form the cohort. Altogether, 18,976,912 paired-end reads were produced across the whole study. When roughly 20-cycle amplification was compared with approximately 25-cycle amplification, V gene usage looked similar, suggesting that primer efficiencies were similar and PCR bias was random. Type 2 diabetes patients were used as a disease comparison group for the type 1 diabetes patients. Paired-end sequencing of TCRbeta libraries was performed on Illumina HiSeq 2000 or MiSeq instruments. Throughout the study, CD4 or CD8 MicroBeads on MACS columns were used to positively select CD4+ and CD8+ T cells from PBMCs. The study used high-throughput sequencing to profile TCRbeta repertoires and compare individuals with type 1 diabetes, type 2 diabetes and no diabetes. The full study reports these points: The study groups were not matched for age and gender, which could bias interpretation. In both CD4+ and CD8+ T cells, type 2 diabetes repertoires were highly diverse, with diversity significantly greater than that of type 1 diabetes repertoires. Highly correlated V and J gene usage patterns were observed for type 2 diabetes and control samples, with an average of around 0.97 between samples. Because only a limited number of T2D and control samples were sequenced, some T1D-only HECs might also be present in more T2D or control samples. Only a few highly-expanded CD4+ clones (median one) were found in type 2 diabetes patients, and these clones made up a median 3.9% of reads.

A note on this clonotype: Its antigen has not been determined. No much larger clonotype is one base removed from it; base qualities were not supplied.

Deletion took 8 bases off V and 0 bases off J, with a span of 16 bases between the germline ends. Measured from the cysteine to the phenylalanine, the CDR3 is 15 residues long. The DNA shown is the 45-base CDR3, in frame from base 1. According to the germline V gene (reference sequence), CDR1 reads LNHNV and CDR2 reads YYDKDF. Every diabetic patient fulfilled standard classification criteria for type 1 or type 2 diabetes, and glucose and C-peptide were evaluated using WHO-recommended methods. Donors with other autoimmune diseases or infections within the previous four weeks were excluded. Approximately 10 milliliters of peripheral blood were collected from each participant. PBMCs were isolated with LymphoPrep density separation. The reads were generated on an Illumina MiSeq. TCRbeta CDR3 amplification used genomic DNA from the sorted T cell subsets as template. The TCRbeta CDR3 region was amplified by multiplex PCR using 30 forward and 13 reverse primers. PCR products were purified with AMPure XP beads, after which indices and adaptors were added in a second approximately 25-cycle PCR. Before sequencing, the QIAquick Gel Extraction Kit was used to gel-purify the libraries. The study's own analysis went as follows. FLASH was used to merge paired-end reads, and IgBLAST was used to align the merged reads to IMGT V, D and J germline references. After reads whose alignment identity to germline references fell below 70% were discarded, around 12 million reads remained study-wide. IMGT definitions were followed to assign CDR3 boundaries, reading frame and productivity. Clones at or above 1% of reads were defined as highly-expanded clones, and diversity was measured by normalized Shannon entropy. Unpaired two-tailed t-tests were used to test for differences in Shannon entropy between groups. The public reads were reanalyzed by TCRdb: fastp trimming at Q25, MiXCR alignment, in-frame beta chains only. Every entry covers one CDR3 protein and lists the most common genes and DNA from its rows. The V and J calls were not made by the authors but by TCRdb's processing. The sample data list about 290,000 distinct CDR3 sequences, and around 50% of these were observed just once. The leading ten clones occupy 12% to 15% of the sample.

The specimen sequenced was peripheral blood mononuclear cells (PBMCs). This sequence originates from a man between 18 and 29 years old with type 2 diabetes. This chain is built from TRBV15 and TRBJ1-1, with TRBD1 tentatively as D gene (6 bases match). In nucleotides, the sequence is TGTGCCACCCGCCAGGGGCGAAACATGAACACTGAAGCTTTCTTT. This translates into CATRQGRNMNTEAFF.